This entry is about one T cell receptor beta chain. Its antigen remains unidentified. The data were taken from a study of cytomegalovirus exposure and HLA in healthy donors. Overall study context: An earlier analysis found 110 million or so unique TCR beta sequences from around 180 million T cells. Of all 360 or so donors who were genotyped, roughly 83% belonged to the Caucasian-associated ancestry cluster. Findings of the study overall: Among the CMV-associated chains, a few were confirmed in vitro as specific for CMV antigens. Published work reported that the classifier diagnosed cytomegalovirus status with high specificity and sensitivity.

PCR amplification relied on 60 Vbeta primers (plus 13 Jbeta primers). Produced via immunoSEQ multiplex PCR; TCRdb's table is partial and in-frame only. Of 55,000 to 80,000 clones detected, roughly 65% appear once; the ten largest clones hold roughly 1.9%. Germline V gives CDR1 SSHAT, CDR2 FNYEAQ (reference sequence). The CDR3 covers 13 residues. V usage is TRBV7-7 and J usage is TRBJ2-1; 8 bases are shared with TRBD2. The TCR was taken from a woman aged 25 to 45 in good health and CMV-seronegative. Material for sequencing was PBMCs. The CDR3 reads CATSQGGGNEQFF. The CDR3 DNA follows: TGTGCTACGTCCCAGGGCGGGGGGAATGAGCAGTTCTTC.